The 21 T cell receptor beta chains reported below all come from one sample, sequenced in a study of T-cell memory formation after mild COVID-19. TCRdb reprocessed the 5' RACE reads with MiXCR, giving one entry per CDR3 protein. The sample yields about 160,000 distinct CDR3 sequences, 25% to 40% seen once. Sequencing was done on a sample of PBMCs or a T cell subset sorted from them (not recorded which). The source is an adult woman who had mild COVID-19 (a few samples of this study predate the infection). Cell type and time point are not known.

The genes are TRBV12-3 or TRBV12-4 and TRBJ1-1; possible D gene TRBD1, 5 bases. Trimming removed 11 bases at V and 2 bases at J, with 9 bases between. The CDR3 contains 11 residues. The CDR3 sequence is CAGGSNTEAFF. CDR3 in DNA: TGTGCCGGGGGATCTAACACTGAAGCTTTCTTT.

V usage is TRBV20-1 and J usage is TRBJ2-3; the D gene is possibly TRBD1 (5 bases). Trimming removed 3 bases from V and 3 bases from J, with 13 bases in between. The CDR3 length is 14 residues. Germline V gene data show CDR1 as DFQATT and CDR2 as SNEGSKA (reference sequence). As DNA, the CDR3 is TGCAGTGCTAGGTCCCCTCCAGGGACAGATACGCAGTATTTT. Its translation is CSARSPPGTDTQYF.

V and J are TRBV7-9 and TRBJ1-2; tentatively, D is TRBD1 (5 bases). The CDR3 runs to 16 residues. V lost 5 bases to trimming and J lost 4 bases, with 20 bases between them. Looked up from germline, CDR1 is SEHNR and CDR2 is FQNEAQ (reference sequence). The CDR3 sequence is CASSPGTNGASYGYTF. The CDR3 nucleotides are TGTGCCAGCAGCCCAGGGACGAATGGAGCTAGCTATGGCTACACCTTC.

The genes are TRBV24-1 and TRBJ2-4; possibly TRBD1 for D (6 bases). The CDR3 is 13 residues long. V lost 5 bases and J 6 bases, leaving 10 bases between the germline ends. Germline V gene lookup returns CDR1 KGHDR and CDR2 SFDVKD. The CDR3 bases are TGTGCCACCAGTGCTCCGACAGGAAACATTCAGTACTTC. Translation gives CATSAPTGNIQYF.

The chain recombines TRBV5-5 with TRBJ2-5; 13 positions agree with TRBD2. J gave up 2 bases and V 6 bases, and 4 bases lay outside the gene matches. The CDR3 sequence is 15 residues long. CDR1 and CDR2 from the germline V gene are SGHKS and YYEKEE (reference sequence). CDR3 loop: CASIRLAGGQETQYF. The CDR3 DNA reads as TGTGCCAGCATCCGACTAGCGGGGGGTCAAGAGACCCAGTACTTC.

CDR3 sequence: CASSPGTRAKVGGELFF. In DNA, the CDR3 is TGTGCCAGCAGTCCCGGGACTAGGGCTAAAGTGGGCGGGGAGCTGTTTTTT. The chain uses TRBV12-3 or TRBV12-4 and TRBJ2-2, with 8 bases that match TRBD2. This CDR3 has 17 amino acids. V lost 5 bases to trimming and J lost 7 bases; unmatched junction nucleotides: 15.

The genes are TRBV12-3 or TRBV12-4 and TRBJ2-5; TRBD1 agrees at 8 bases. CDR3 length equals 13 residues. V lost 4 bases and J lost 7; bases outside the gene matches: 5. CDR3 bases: TGTGCCAGCAGTTGGGGACAGGAGGGGACCCAGTACTTC. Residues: CASSWGQEGTQYF.

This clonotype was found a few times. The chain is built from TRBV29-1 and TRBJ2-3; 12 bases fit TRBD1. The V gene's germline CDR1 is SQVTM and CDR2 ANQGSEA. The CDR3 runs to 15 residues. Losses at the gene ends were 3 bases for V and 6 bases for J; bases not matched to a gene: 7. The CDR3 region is CSVEKTGTGGDTQYF. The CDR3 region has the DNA TGCAGCGTTGAGAAGACCGGGACAGGGGGCGATACGCAGTATTTT.

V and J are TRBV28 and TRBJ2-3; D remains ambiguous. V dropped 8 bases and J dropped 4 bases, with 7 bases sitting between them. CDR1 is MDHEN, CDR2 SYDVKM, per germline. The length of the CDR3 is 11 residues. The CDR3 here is CASSVPDTQYF. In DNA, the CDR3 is TGTGCCAGCTCGGTCCCAGATACGCAGTATTTT. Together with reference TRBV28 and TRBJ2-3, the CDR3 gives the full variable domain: DVKVTQSSRYLVKRTGEKVFLECVQDMDHENMFWYRQDPGLGLRLIYFSYDVKMKEKGDIPEGYSVSREKKERFSLILESASTNQTSMYLCASSVPDTQYFGPGTRLTVL.

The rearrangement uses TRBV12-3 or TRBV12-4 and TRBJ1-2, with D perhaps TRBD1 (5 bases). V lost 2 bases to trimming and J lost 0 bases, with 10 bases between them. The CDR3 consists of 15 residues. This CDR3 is CASSLRQLANYGYTF. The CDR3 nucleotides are TGTGCCAGCAGTTTAAGACAGTTAGCTAACTATGGCTACACCTTC.

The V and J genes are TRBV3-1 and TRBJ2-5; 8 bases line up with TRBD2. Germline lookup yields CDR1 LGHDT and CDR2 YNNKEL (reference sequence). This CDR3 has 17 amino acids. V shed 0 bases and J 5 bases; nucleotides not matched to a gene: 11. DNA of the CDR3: TGTGCCAGCAGCCAAGATCTCGCGGGACTAGTTCCGGAGACCCAGTACTTC. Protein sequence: CASSQDLAGLVPETQYF.

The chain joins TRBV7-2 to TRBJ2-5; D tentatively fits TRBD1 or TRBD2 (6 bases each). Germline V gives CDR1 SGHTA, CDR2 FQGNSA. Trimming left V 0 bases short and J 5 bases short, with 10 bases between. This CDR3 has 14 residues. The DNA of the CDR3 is TGTGCCAGCAGCTTAGCTCGGAGGGGGGAGACCCAGTACTTC. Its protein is CASSLARRGETQYF. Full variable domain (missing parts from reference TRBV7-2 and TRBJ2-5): GAGVSQSPSNKVTEKGKDVELRCDPISGHTALYWYRQSLGQGLEFLIYFQGNSAPDKSGLPSDRFSAERTGGSVSTLTIQRTQQEDSAVYLCASSLARRGETQYFGPGTRLLVL.

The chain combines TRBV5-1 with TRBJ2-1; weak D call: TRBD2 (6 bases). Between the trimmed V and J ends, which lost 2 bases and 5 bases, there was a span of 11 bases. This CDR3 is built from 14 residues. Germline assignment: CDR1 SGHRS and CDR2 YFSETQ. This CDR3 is CASSFGGEHNEQFF. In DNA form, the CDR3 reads TGCGCCAGCAGCTTCGGCGGGGAGCACAATGAGCAGTTCTTC.

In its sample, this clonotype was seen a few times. The CDR3 coding sequence is TGTGCCAGCAGCTTAGACGGGGGCACGGGATACGAGCAGTACTTC. Encoded protein: CASSLDGGTGYEQYF. V gene TRBV11-2 combines with J gene TRBJ2-7; perhaps D is TRBD1 or TRBD2 (6 bases each). Germline values: CDR1 SGHAT, CDR2 FQNNGV. There are 15 residues in the CDR3. V gave up 0 bases and J gave up 4 bases, with 13 bases separating them.

The chain's CDR3 is CASQGVNSGELFF. CDR3 sequence (DNA): TGTGCCAGCCAAGGGGTAAATTCCGGGGAGCTGTTTTTT. The chain carries TRBV5-5 and TRBJ2-2; weak D call: TRBD1 (5 bases). The CDR3 runs 13 residues. V was pared by 7 bases and J by 6 bases, with 13 bases between. From germline, CDR1 is SGHKS and CDR2 YYEKEE (reference sequence).

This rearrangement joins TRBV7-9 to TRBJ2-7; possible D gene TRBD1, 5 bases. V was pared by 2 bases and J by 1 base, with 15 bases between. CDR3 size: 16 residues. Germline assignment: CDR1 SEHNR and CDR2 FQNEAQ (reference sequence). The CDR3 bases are TGTGCCAGCAGCTTATCAAGGACAACTAATTCCTACGAGCAGTACTTC. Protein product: CASSLSRTTNSYEQYF.

CDR3 sequence: CASSDRREAGDSPLHF. The DNA for the CDR3 is TGCGCCAGCAGCGATCGGAGGGAGGCCGGTGATTCACCCCTCCACTTT. V is TRBV5-1 and J is TRBJ1-6; D unclear. V was shortened by 4 bases and J by 8 bases, with 19 bases between the two germline ends. The CDR3 has 16 residues. Germline V gene lookup returns CDR1 SGHRS and CDR2 YFSETQ.

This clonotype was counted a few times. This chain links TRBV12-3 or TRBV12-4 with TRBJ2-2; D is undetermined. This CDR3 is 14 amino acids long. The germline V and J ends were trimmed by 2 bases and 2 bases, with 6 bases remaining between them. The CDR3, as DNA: TGTGCCAGCAGTTTATTACTAAACACCGGGGAGCTGTTTTTT. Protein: CASSLLLNTGELFF.

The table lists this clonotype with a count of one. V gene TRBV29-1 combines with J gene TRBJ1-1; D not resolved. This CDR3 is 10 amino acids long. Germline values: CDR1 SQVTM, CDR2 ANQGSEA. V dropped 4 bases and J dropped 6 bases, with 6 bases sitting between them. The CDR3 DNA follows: TGCAGCGTTGGGGCGGCTGAAGCTTTCTTT. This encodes CSVGAAEAFF.

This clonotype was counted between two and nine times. The DNA of the CDR3 is TGTGCCAGCAGCTTCCCCGAACAAGAGACCCAGTACTTC. Its translation is CASSFPEQETQYF. J is TRBJ2-5 and V is TRBV7-9; no firm D call. CDR1 is SEHNR, CDR2 FQNEAQ, per germline (reference sequence). V was pared by 3 bases and J by 2 bases, with 7 bases between. The CDR3 runs to 13 residues. The whole variable domain, remainder taken from reference TRBV7-9 and TRBJ2-5, is DTGVSQNPRHKITKRGQNVTFRCDPISEHNRLYWYRQTLGQGPEFLTYFQNEAQLEKSRLLSDRFSAERPKGSFSTLEIQRTEQGDSAMYLCASSFPEQETQYFGPGTRLLVL.

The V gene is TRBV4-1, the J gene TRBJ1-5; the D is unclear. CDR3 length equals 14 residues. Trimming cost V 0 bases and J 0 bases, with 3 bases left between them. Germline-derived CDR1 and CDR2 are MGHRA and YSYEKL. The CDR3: CASSQEHSNQPQHF. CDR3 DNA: TGCGCCAGCAGCCAAGAGCATAGCAATCAGCCCCAGCATTTT.